The present entry profiles one TCR beta chain with its context. No antigen is known for it. The data stem from a study of CD8 T cells in ankylosing spondylitis. Whole-study results and caveats: Certain motif variants had earlier appeared in reactive arthritis synovial fluid and blood.

The CDR3 contains 15 residues. Trimming removed 4 bases from V and 0 bases from J; junction bases left unmatched: 3. TCRdb re-called the 5' RACE reads with MiXCR, one entry per CDR3 protein. The sample consists of around 23,000 distinct CDR3 sequences, around 17% of them appearing once. This TCR derives from a male donor with ankylosing spondylitis or in good health (not recorded which). The genes are TRBV12-3 or TRBV12-4 and TRBJ1-5, with TRBD1 matching over 7 bases. Sequencing was performed on blood. CDR3 amino acids: CASSSGQPSNQPQHF. The CDR3 DNA reads as TGTGCCAGCAGTTCGGGACAGCCTAGCAATCAGCCCCAGCATTTT.